This T cell receptor beta chain came from a study of blood T cell repertoires in COVID-19 (TCRdb year 2020). Some background on the complete study: Samples covering the acute and convalescent phases of COVID-19 were provided by collaborators in the United States, Italy and Spain. Subjects who had been exposed to COVID-19, were actively infected with it, or had recovered from it provided the deeply sampled blood TCRbeta repertoires that made up the dataset. The samples were drawn from two sources: the first 160 participants of the ongoing ImmuneRACE study, and fewer than 1,500 subjects contributed by 6 global collaborators. A de-identified subject ID, COVID-19 status, age in years and sex were almost always included in the sample metadata. Where HLA class I and class II types were available, the types were taken from metadata supplied by the sample provider, not from assay-based typing. The material from the prospective study consisted of cDNA or gDNA derived from T cells, B-cell-depleted T cells, or PBMCs. The repertoires were released in a freely available public database intended as a resource for research on the immune response to SARS-CoV-2.

At one collaborating source in Seattle, patients were enrolled during active infection and were followed longitudinally through the course of disease. Collaborating institutions collected whole blood in K2EDTA tubes following their own protocols. For TCRbeta analysis, collaborators shipped samples as frozen whole blood, isolated PBMCs, or DNA extracted from either of those sample types. TCRbeta CDR3 regions were amplified from genomic DNA by means of the immunoSEQ Assay, a bias-controlled multiplex PCR. Turning to the authors' computational methods: Nucleated cell counts per sample were estimated from amplification of reference gene primers within the assay. To quantify the absolute abundance of each unique TCRbeta CDR3 rearrangement, sequence reads were collapsed and filtered. For each sample, productive Simpson clonality was calculated as the square root of Simpson's diversity index across productive rearrangements. Imported from immuneACCESS, the table was reduced by TCRdb to in-frame sequences with V and J called. These copies leave out some clones; in studies compared against another copy, an unresolved V gene accounts for under half, and the cause of the remainder is not known. D and trimming were read from the DNA, whereas the V and J calls and clone size are those reported in that table. For this sample the table gives some 200,000 clones, of which roughly four fifths were detected only once. The top ten clones comprise 7.8% of the sample.

Comments on this clone: This clone's antigen is unknown. Within one base of it there is no much larger clone, and no base qualities were kept.

The investigation overall reported the following: The amount of clinical and demographic metadata varied by source and participant and was provided uncurated.

This sequence originates from an elderly woman with COVID-19, enrolled during active disease. The sample comprised peripheral blood.

The nucleotides read TGTGCCATCAGTGAGGGCGGGACAGCCTACGAGCAGTACTTC. The translation is CAISEGGTAYEQYF. The chain couples TRBV10-3 to TRBJ2-7; a tentative D call is TRBD1 (7 bases match). The CDR3 sequence holds 14 residues, the cysteine and phenylalanine included. The sequence is cut down to CDR3 DNA, 42 bases in frame from base 1. V and J are truncated by 2 bases and 2 bases respectively, leaving an intervening sequence of 10 bases. For CDR1 and CDR2, the germline V gene lists ENHRY and SYGVKD.